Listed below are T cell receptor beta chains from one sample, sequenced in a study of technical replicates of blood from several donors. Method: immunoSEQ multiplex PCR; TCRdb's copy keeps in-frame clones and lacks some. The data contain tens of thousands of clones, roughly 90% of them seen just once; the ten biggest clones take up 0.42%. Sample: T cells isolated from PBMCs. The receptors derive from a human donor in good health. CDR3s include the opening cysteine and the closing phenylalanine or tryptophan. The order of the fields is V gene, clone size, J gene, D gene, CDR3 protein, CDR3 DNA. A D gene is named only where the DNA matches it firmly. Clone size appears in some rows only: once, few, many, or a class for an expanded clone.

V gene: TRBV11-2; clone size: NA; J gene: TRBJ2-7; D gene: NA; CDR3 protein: CASSLGRGYEQYF; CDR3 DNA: TGTGCCAGCAGCTTAGGTAGAGGGTACGAGCAGTACTTC
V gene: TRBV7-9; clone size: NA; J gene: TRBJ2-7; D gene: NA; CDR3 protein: CASSRTDSSNEQYF; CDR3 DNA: TGTGCCAGCAGCCGGACCGACAGTTCCAACGAGCAGTACTTC
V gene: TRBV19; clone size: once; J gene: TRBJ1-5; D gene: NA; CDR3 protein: CASSTLQTNQPQHF; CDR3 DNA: TGTGCCAGTAGTACCCTACAGACCAATCAGCCCCAGCATTTT
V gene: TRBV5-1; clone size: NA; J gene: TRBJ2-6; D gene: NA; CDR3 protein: CASSSQSPGANVLTF; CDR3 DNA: TGCGCCAGCAGCTCTCAGTCCCCTGGGGCCAACGTCCTGACTTTC
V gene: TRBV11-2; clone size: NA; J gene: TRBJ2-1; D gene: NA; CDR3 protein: CASSFPAGFEYNEQFF; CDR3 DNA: TGTGCCAGCAGCTTCCCCGCCGGGTTTGAATACAATGAGCAGTTCTTC
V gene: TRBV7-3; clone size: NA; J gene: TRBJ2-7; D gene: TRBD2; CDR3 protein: CASSPTSGTGEQYF; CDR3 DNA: TGTGCCAGCAGCCCGACTAGCGGGACAGGCGAGCAGTACTTC
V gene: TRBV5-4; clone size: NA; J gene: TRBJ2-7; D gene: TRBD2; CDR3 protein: CASSLELALSYEQYF; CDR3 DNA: TGTGCCAGCAGCTTGGAACTAGCGCTCTCCTACGAGCAGTACTTC
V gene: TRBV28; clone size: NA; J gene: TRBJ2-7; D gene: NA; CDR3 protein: CASSLGSGANYEQYF; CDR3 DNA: TGTGCCAGCAGTTTAGGGTCAGGGGCTAACTACGAGCAGTACTTC
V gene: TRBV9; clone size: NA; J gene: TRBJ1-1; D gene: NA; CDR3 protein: CASSVEGGENEAFF; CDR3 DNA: TGTGCCAGCAGCGTAGAGGGAGGAGAGAATGAAGCTTTCTTT
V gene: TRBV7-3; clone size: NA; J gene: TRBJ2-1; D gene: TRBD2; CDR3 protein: CASSLTAGGGAYNEQFF; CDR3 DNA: TGTGCCAGCAGCTTAACGGCTGGCGGGGGAGCCTACAATGAGCAGTTCTTC
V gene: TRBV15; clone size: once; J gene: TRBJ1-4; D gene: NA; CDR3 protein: CATSIAGAEKLFF; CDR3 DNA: TGTGCCACCAGCATAGCGGGAGCTGAAAAACTGTTTTTT
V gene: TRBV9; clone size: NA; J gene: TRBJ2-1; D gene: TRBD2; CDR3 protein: CASSIGLAASSYNEQFF; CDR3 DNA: TGTGCCAGCAGCATCGGACTAGCGGCCTCCTCCTACAATGAGCAGTTCTTC
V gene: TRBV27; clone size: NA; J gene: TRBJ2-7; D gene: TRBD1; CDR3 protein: CASSYRGKYEQYF; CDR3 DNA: TGTGCCAGCAGTTACAGGGGAAAGTACGAGCAGTACTTC
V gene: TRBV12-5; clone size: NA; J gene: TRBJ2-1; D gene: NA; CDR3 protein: CASGLSDEQFF; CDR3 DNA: TGTGCTAGTGGTTTATCGGATGAGCAGTTCTTC
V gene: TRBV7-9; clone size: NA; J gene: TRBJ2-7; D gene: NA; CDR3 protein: CASSGRRRAPYEQYF; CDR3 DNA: TGTGCCAGCAGCGGCCGTCGGCGGGCACCCTACGAGCAGTACTTC
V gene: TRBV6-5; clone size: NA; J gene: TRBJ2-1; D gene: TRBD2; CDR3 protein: CASSSLAYNEQFF; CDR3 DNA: TGTGCCAGCAGTTCACTAGCGTACAATGAGCAGTTCTTC
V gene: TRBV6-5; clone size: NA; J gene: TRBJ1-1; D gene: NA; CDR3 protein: CASSYLEGLTEAFF; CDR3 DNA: TGTGCCAGCAGTTATTTGGAGGGATTGACTGAAGCTTTCTTT
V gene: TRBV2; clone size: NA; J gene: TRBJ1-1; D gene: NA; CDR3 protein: CASKVEQGVNTEAFF; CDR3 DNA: TGTGCCAGCAAGGTGGAACAGGGAGTGAACACTGAAGCTTTCTTT
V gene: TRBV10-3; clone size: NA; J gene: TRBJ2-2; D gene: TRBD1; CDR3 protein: CAISEYGQDTGELFF; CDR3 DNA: TGTGCCATCAGTGAGTACGGACAGGACACCGGGGAGCTGTTTTTT
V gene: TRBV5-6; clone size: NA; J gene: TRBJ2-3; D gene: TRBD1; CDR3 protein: CASSWGTGITDTQYF; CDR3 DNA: TGTGCCAGCAGCTGGGGGACAGGAATCACAGATACGCAGTATTTT
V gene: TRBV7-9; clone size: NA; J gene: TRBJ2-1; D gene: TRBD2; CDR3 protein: CASTLLGLAGGEQFF; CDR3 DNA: TGTGCCAGCACCCTGCTAGGACTAGCGGGGGGGGAGCAGTTCTTC
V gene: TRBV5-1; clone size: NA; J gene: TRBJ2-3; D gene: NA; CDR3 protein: CASSLTPVLSSQADTQYF; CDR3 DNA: TGCGCCAGCAGCCTAACGCCGGTATTAAGCTCCCAAGCAGATACGCAGTATTTT
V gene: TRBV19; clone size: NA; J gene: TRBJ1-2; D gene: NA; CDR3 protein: CASSIYSGDGYTF; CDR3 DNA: TGTGCCAGTAGTATCTACTCAGGGGATGGCTACACCTTC
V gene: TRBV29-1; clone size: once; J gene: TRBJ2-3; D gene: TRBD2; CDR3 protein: CSVEGLAGASTDTQYF; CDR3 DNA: TGCAGCGTTGAAGGACTAGCGGGCGCTAGCACAGATACGCAGTATTTT
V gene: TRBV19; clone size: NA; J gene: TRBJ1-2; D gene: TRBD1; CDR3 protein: CASKVGGQHGYTF; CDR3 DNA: TGTGCCAGTAAGGTTGGGGGACAGCATGGCTACACCTTC
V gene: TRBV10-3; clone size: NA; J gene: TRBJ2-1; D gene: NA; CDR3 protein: CAISRDREAYNEQFF; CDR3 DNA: TGTGCCATCAGTCGAGACAGGGAGGCCTACAATGAGCAGTTCTTC
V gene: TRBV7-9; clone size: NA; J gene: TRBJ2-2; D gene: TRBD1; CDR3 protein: CASSLRSRGQAGELFF; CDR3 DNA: TGTGCCAGCAGCTTAAGGTCGAGGGGGCAGGCCGGGGAGCTGTTTTTT
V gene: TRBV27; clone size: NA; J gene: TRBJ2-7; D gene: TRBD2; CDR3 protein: CASSFQRGAYEQYF; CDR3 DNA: TGTGCCAGCAGTTTTCAGCGGGGTGCCTACGAGCAGTACTTC
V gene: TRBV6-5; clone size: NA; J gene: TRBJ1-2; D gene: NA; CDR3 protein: CASSYVGREGYTF; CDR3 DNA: TGTGCCAGCAGTTACGTGGGGCGGGAGGGCTACACCTTC
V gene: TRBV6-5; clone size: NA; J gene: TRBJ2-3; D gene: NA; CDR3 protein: CASSYSSGGDTDTQYF; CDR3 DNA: TGTGCCAGCAGTTACTCGAGCGGAGGGGACACAGATACGCAGTATTTT
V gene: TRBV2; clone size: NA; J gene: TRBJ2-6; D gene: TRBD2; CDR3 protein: CASGWVRAGEAGANVLTF; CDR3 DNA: TGTGCCAGCGGATGGGTCCGAGCGGGAGAAGCGGGGGCCAACGTCCTGACTTTC
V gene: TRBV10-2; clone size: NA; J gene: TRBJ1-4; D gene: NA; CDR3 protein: CASRAGSNRVDEKLFF; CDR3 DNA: TGCGCCAGCCGAGCCGGGTCGAACAGGGTTGATGAAAAACTGTTTTTT
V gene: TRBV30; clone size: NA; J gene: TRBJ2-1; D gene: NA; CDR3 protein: CAWSVGQGGNEQFF; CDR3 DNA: TGTGCCTGGAGTGTAGGGCAGGGCGGCAATGAGCAGTTCTTC
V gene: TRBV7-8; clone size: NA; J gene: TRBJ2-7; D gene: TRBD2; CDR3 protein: CASSSTSGPSGEQYF; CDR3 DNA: TGTGCCAGCAGCTCGACTAGCGGACCATCCGGCGAGCAGTACTTC
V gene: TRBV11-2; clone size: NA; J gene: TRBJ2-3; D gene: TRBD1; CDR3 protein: CASSLVGRGSTDTQYF; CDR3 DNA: TGTGCCAGCAGCTTAGTGGGCAGGGGGAGCACAGATACGCAGTATTTT
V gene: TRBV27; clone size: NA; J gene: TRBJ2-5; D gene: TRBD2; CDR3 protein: CASSFGTSGTETQYF; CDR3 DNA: TGTGCCAGCAGTTTCGGGACTAGCGGGACGGAGACCCAGTACTTC